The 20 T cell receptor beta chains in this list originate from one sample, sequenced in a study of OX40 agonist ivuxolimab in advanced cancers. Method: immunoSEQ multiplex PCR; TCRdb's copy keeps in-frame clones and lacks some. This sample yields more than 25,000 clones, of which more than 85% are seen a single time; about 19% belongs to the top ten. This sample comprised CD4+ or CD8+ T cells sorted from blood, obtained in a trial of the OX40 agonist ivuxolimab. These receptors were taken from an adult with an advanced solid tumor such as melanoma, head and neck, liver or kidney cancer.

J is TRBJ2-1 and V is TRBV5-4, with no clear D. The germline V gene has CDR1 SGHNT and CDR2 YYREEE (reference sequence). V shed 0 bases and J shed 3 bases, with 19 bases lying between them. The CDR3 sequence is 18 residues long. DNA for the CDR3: TGTGCCAGCAGCTTGGCCGTCTCCGCCTTATCCCTCTACAATGAGCAGTTCTTC. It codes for CASSLAVSALSLYNEQFF.

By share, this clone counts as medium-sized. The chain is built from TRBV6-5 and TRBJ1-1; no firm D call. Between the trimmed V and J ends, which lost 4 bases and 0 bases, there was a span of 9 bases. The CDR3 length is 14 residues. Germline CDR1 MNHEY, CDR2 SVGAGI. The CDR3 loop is CASSSAYMNTEAFF. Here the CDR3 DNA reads TGTGCCAGCAGTTCCGCGTACATGAACACTGAAGCTTTCTTT.

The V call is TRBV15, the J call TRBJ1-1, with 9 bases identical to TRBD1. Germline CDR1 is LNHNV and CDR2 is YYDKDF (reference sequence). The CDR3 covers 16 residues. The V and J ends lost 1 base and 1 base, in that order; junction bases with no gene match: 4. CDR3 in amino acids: CATSRGQGGPNTEAFF. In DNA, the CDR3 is TGTGCCACCAGCAGAGGACAGGGGGGCCCGAACACTGAAGCTTTCTTT.

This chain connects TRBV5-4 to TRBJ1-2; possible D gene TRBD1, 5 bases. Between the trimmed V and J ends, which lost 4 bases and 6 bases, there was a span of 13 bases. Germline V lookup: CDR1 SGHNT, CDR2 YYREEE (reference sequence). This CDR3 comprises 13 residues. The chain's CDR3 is CASSPGPPNGYTF. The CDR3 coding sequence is TGTGCCAGCAGCCCGGGACCGCCCAATGGCTACACCTTC.

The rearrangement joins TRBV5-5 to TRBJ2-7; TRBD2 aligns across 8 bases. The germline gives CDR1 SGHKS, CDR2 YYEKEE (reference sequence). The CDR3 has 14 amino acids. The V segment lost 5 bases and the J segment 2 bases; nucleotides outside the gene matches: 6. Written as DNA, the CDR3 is TGTGCCAGCAGTATTAGCGGGGACCCCTACGAGCAGTACTTC. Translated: CASSISGDPYEQYF.

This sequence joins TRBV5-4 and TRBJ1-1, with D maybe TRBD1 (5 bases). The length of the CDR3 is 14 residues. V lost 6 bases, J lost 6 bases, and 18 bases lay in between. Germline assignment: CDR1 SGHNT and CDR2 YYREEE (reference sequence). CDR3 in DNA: TGTGCCAGCACCCGGGGACTTGAAAGGTCTGAAGCTTTCTTT. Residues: CASTRGLERSEAFF.

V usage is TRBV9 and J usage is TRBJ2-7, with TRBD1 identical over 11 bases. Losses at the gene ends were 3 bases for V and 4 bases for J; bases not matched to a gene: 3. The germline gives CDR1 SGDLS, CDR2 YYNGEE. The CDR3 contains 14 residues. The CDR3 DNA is TGTGCCAGCAGCGAAGGGGACAGGGGGTACGAGCAGTACTTC. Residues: CASSEGDRGYEQYF.

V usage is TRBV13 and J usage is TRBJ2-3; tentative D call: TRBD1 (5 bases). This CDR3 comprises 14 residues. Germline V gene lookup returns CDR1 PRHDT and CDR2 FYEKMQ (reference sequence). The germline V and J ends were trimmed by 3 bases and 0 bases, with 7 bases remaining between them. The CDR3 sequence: CASSLPGSTDTQYF. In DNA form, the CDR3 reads TGTGCCAGCAGCTTGCCAGGGAGCACAGATACGCAGTATTTT.

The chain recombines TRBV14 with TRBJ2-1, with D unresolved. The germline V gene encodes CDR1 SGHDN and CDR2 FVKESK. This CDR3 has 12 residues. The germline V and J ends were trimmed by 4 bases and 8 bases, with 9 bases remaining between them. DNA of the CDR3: TGTGCCAGCAGCCGGGCACCGTATGAGCAGTTCTTC. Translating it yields CASSRAPYEQFF.

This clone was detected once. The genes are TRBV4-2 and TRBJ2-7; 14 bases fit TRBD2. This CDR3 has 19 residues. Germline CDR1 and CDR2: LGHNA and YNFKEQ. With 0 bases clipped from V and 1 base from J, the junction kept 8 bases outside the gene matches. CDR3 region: CASSQETRLAGGFSYEQYF. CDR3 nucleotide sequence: TGTGCCAGCAGCCAAGAGACCCGACTAGCGGGAGGGTTTTCCTACGAGCAGTACTTC.

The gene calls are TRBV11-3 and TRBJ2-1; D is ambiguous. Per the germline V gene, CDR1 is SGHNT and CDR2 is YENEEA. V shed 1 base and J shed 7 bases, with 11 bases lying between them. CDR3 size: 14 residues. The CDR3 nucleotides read TGTGCCAGCAGCTTAGGGGCCGTCCGGAATGAGCAGTTCTTC. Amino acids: CASSLGAVRNEQFF.

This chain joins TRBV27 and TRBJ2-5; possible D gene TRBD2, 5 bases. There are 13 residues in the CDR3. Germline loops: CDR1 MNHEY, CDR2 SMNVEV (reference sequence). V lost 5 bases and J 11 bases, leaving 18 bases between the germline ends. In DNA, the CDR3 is TGTGCCAGCAGTCCGGCGGGCCCTTTAGAGCAGTACTTC. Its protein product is CASSPAGPLEQYF.

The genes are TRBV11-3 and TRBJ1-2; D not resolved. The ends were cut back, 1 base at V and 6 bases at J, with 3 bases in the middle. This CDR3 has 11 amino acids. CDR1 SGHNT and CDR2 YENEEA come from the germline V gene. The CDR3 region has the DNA TGTGCCAGCAGCTTAGGCCATGGCTACACCTTC. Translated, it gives CASSLGHGYTF.

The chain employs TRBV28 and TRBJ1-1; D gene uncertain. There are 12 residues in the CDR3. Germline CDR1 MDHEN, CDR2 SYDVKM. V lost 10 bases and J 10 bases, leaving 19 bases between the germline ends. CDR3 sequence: CAISSGGRVAFF. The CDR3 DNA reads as TGTGCCATATCTTCGGGAGGGAGAGTAGCTTTCTTT. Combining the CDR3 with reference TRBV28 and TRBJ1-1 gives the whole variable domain DVKVTQSSRYLVKRTGEKVFLECVQDMDHENMFWYRQDPGLGLRLIYFSYDVKMKEKGDIPEGYSVSREKKERFSLILESASTNQTSMYLCAISSGGRVAFFGQGTRLTVV.

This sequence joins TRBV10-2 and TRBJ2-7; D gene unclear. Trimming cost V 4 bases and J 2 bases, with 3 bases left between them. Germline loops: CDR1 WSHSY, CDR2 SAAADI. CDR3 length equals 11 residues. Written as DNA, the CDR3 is TGCGCCAGCAGTGGTGCCTACGAGCAGTACTTC. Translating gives CASSGAYEQYF.

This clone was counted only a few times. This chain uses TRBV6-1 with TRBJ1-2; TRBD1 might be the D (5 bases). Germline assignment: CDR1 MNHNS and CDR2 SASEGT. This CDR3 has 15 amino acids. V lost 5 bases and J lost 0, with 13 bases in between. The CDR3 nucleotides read TGTGCCAGCAGTATCGGTAGGGGCCCTAACTATGGCTACACCTTC. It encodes CASSIGRGPNYGYTF.

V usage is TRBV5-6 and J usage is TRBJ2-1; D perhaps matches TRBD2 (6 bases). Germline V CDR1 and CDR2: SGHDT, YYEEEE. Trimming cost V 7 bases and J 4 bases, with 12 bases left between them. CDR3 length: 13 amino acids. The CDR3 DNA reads TGTGCCAGCCGTGGAGGGCCTTACAATGAGCAGTTCTTC. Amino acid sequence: CASRGGPYNEQFF.

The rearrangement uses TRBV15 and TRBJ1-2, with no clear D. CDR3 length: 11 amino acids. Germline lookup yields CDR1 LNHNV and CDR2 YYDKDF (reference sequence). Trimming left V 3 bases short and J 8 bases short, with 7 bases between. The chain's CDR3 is CATSSEGGYTF. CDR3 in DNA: TGTGCCACCAGCAGCGAGGGAGGCTACACCTTC.

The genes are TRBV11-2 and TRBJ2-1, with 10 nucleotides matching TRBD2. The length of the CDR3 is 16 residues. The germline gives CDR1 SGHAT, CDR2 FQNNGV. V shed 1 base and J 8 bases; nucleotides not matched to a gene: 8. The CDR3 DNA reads TGTGCCAGCAGCTTAGGTGGGACTAGCGCAGGAGATGAGCAGTTCTTC. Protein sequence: CASSLGGTSAGDEQFF.

DNA for the CDR3: TGTGCCAGCAGCCCTCCCGGGACAGGGGGAAATGAGCAGTTCTTC. Protein: CASSPPGTGGNEQFF. The chain combines TRBV9 with TRBJ2-1; 11 bases agree with TRBD1. J gave up 7 bases and V 4 bases, and 7 bases lay outside the gene matches. The CDR3 sequence is 15 residues long. In germline, CDR1 is SGDLS, CDR2 YYNGEE.